Sequencing of this TCR beta chain was carried out in a study of beta chain features in type 1 diabetes. Study at large: Sorted cells from all samples, numbering fewer than 120,000,000, were examined.

Of the isolated RNA, all was reverse transcribed, and so the sequenced material was expressed TCRB transcripts. TCRdb keeps only in-frame clones here, not all; method: immunoSEQ multiplex PCR. The repertoire holds 130,000 to 150,000 clones, with under 60% as singletons. Concerning this clone: Its antigen is still unknown.

The CDR3 has 15 residues. Per the germline V gene, CDR1 is MGHRA and CDR2 is YSYEKL. Trimming at V came to 5 bases and at J to 4 bases, leaving 6 bases not matched to a gene. The study, taken as a whole, reports: It was among patients, rather than healthy donors, that naive, central memory and Treg TCRB repertoires appeared more similar.

The source of this sequence is a man aged 18 to 35 in good health. The sample comprised Tregs from blood. This rearrangement joins TRBV4-1 to TRBJ2-7, with TRBD1 matching over 12 bases. The CDR3 here is CASSTRDRGLYEQYF. CDR3 in DNA: TGCGCCAGCAGCACCCGGGACAGGGGGCTTTACGAGCAGTACTTC.